The clone carrying this T cell receptor beta chain has ten or more counts. The data belong to a study of T cells of healthy individuals. Germline V gene sequence: CDR1 SGHAT, CDR2 FQNNGV. The V end lost 5 bases, the J end lost 5 bases, and 15 bases lay between the germline ends. CDR3 length: 14 residues. TCRdb analysed the 5' RACE reads with MiXCR anew, one entry per CDR3 protein. Here the sample spans more than 85,000 distinct CDR3 sequences, around 17% being singletons. This chain links TRBV11-2 with TRBJ1-1; TRBD1 might be the D (6 bases). The TCR comes from a human donor in good health. CDR3 sequence (DNA): TGTGCCAGCAGCGTGCATGGGGGGCTAACTGAAGCTTTCTTT. Its translation: CASSVHGGLTEAFF.